This entry describes one T cell receptor (beta chain). Its cognate antigen is unknown. The data were obtained in a study of cytomegalovirus exposure and HLA in healthy donors. Amplification used 60 Vbeta primers and 13 Jbeta primers. Libraries were prepared by immunoSEQ multiplex PCR; TCRdb keeps only in-frame clonotypes and omits some of them. The sample lists 100,000 to 150,000 clones; 80% were seen once. The CDR3 has 18 amino acids. Germline V lookup: CDR1 MDHEN, CDR2 SYDVKM. Trimming stripped 3 bases from V and 0 bases from J, with 18 bases between. Points from the study as a whole: Later, an analysis found that common viral pathogens appeared to be linked with several of the most significant clusters. It was reportedly the case that the classifier diagnosed cytomegalovirus status with high specificity and sensitivity. In a later analysis, HLA-C alleles had the fewest associated TCRs, DRB1 alleles the most.

The sample taken for sequencing was PBMCs. This TCR was recovered from a man in his forties in good health and CMV-seronegative. The V gene is TRBV28, the J gene TRBJ1-5; tentatively, D is TRBD1 (6 bases). Here the CDR3 DNA reads TGTGCCAGCAGTTTCGGGCGGGGGCAGGCCTATAGCAATCAGCCCCAGCATTTT. Its translation is CASSFGRGQAYSNQPQHF. Full variable domain (missing parts from reference TRBV28 and TRBJ1-5): DVKVTQSSRYLVKRTGEKVFLECVQDMDHENMFWYRQDPGLGLRLIYFSYDVKMKEKGDIPEGYSVSREKKERFSLILESASTNQTSMYLCASSFGRGQAYSNQPQHFGDGTRLSIL.